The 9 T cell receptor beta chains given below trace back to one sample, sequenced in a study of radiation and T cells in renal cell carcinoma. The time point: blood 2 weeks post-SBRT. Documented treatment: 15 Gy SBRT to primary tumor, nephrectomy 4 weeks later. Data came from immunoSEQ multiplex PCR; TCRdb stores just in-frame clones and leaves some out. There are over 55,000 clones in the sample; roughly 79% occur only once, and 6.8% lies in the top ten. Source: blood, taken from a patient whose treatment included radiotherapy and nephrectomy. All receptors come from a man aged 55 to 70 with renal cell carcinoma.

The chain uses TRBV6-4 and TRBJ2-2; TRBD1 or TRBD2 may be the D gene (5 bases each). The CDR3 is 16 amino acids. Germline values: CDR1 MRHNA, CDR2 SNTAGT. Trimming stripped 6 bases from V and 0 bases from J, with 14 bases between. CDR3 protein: CASSRGAGSNTGELFF. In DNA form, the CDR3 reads TGTGCCAGCAGCAGAGGGGCAGGATCGAACACCGGGGAGCTGTTTTTT.

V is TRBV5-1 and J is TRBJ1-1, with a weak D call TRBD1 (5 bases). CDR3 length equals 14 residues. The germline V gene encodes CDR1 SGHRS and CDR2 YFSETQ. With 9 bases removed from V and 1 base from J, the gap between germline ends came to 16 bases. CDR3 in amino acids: CATKTQGSNTEAFF. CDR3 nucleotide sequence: TGCGCCACCAAGACCCAGGGCTCGAACACTGAAGCTTTCTTT.

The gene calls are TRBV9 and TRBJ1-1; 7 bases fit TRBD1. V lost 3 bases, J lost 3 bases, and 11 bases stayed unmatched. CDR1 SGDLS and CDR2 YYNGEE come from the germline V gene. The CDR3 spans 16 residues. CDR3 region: CASSAQTGIADTEAFF. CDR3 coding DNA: TGTGCCAGCAGCGCACAGACAGGGATTGCGGACACTGAAGCTTTCTTT. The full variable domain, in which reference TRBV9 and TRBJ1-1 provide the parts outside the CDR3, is DSGVTQTPKHLITATGQRVTLRCSPRSGDLSVYWYQQSLDQGLQFLIQYYNGEERAKGNILERFSAQQFPDLHSELNLSSLELGDSALYFCASSAQTGIADTEAFFGQGTRLTVV.

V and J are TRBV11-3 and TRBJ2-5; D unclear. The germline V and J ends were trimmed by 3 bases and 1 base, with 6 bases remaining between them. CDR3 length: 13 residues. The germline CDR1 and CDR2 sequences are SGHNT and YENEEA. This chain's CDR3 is CASSFHTQETQYF. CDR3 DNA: TGTGCCAGCAGCTTCCACACCCAAGAGACCCAGTACTTC.

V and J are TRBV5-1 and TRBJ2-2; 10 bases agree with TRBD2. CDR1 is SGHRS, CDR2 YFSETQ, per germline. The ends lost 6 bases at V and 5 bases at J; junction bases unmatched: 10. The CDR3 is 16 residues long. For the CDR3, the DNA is TGCGCCAGCACTTTTAGCGGGAGGTCCGGTACCGGGGAGCTGTTTTTT. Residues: CASTFSGRSGTGELFF.

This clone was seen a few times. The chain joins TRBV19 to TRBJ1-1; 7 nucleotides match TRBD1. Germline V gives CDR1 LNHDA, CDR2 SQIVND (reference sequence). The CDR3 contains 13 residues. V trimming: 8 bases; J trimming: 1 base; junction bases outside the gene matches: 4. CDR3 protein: CASSDRRNTEAFF. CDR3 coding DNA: TGTGCCAGTTCGGACAGGCGGAACACTGAAGCTTTCTTT.

The CDR3 region is CASSLTHRSDTQYF. CDR3 in DNA: TGTGCCAGCAGCTTAACCCATAGATCGGATACGCAGTATTTT. The chain uses TRBV7-3 and TRBJ2-3; D gene unclear. The CDR3 runs to 14 residues. Germline loops: CDR1 SGHTA, CDR2 FQGTGA. The V and J ends lost 0 bases and 6 bases respectively, with 10 bases between them.

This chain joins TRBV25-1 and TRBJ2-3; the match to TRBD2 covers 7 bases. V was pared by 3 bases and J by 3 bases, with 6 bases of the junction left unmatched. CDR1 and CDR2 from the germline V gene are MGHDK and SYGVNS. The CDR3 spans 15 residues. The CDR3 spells CASSDWTRRTDTQYF. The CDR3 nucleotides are TGTGCCAGCAGTGATTGGACTAGGCGGACAGATACGCAGTATTTT.

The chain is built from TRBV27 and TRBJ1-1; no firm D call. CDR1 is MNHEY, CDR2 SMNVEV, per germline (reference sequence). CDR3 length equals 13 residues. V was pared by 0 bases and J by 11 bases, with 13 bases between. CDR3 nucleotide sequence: TGTGCCAGCAGTTTATCGGCCGGGCTCGGGGCTTTCTTT. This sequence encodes CASSLSAGLGAFF.